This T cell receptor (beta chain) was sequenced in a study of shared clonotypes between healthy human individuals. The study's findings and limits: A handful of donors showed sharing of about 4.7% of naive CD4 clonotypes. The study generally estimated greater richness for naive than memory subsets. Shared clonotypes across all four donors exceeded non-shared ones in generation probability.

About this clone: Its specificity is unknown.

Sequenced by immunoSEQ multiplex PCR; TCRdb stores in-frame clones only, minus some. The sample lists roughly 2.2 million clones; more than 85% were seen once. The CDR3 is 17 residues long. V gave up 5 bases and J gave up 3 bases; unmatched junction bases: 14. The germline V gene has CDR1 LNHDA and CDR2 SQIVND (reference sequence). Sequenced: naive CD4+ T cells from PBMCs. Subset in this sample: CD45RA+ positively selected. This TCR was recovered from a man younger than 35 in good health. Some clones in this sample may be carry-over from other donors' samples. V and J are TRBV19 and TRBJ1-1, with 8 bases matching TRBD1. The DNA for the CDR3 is TGTGCCAGTAGTGCTGGACAGGGAGGTCGGTTTGACACTGAAGCTTTCTTT. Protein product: CASSAGQGGRFDTEAFF.